Shown below are 6 T cell receptor beta chains from a single sample sequenced in a study of blood T cell repertoires in COVID-19. Sequencing was performed with immunoSEQ multiplex PCR; in TCRdb, only in-frame clones are kept and a portion is missing. The sample lists roughly 250,000 clones, about 91% occurring once. The sample taken for sequencing was PBMCs or T cells enriched from blood (not recorded which). These receptors were collected from a woman aged 40 to 50 with acute COVID-19.

The rearrangement joins TRBV27 to TRBJ1-6, with D possibly being TRBD1 (5 bases). Deletions cut 6 bases from V and 6 bases from J, with 15 bases between. From germline, CDR1 is MNHEY and CDR2 SMNVEV (reference sequence). The CDR3 runs 15 residues. CDR3 amino acids: CASRRPGKVNSPLHF. CDR3 nucleotides: TGTGCCAGCAGGCGGCCAGGGAAGGTTAATTCACCCCTCCACTTT.

CDR3 nucleotides: TGTGCCACCACCGGGGTTCGGACCGGGGAGCTGTTTTTT. This encodes CATTGVRTGELFF. V is TRBV28 and J is TRBJ2-2, with a possible D match to TRBD2 (5 bases). This CDR3 is 13 amino acids long. Trimming cost V 10 bases and J 5 bases, with 14 bases left between them. CDR1 MDHEN and CDR2 SYDVKM come from the germline V gene.

The chain combines TRBV29-1 with TRBJ1-1; 8 bases align to TRBD1. This CDR3 has 14 residues. The germline V gene encodes CDR1 SQVTM and CDR2 ANQGSEA. V dropped 7 bases and J dropped 0; count of bases not matched to a gene: 7. The CDR3 nucleotides are TGCAGCGCTGACAGGGGATCTATGAACACTGAAGCTTTCTTT. It codes for CSADRGSMNTEAFF.

The genes are TRBV27 and TRBJ1-1; 7 bases agree with TRBD1. V lost 5 bases, J lost 5 bases, and 2 bases stayed unmatched. From germline, CDR1 is MNHEY and CDR2 SMNVEV (reference sequence). CDR3 length: 12 amino acids. DNA for the CDR3: TGTGCCAGCAGTAAACAGGGGACTGAAGCTTTCTTT. This sequence encodes CASSKQGTEAFF.

The CDR3 bases are TGTGCCAGCGGGCAGGGGGTCGAAGCTTTCTTT. Its translation: CASGQGVEAFF. The chain recombines TRBV2 with TRBJ1-1; 7 bases agree with TRBD1. Germline loops: CDR1 SNHLY, CDR2 FYNNEI. The junction had 5 bases not matched to a gene; V was cut back by 8 bases and J by 8 bases. The CDR3 sequence is 11 residues long.

This chain connects TRBV5-6 to TRBJ2-1; 8 nucleotides match TRBD2. The CDR3 loop spans 14 amino acids. Losses at the gene ends were 4 bases for V and 8 bases for J; bases not matched to a gene: 8. Per the germline V gene, CDR1 is SGHDT and CDR2 is YYEEEE. CDR3 amino acids: CASSPGLGKDEQFF. The CDR3 DNA reads TGTGCCAGCAGCCCGGGACTAGGTAAGGATGAGCAGTTCTTC.